Listed below are T cell receptor beta chains from one sample, sequenced in a study of OX40 agonist ivuxolimab in advanced cancers. Sequenced by immunoSEQ multiplex PCR; TCRdb stores in-frame clones only, minus some. The sample has 41,000 or so clones, just under 85% seen once. This specimen was CD4+ or CD8+ T cells sorted from blood, taken in a trial of the OX40 agonist ivuxolimab. These receptors were taken from an adult with an advanced solid tumor such as melanoma, head and neck, liver or kidney cancer. Both conserved end residues are trimmed from each CDR3. Fields, in order: V gene, clone size, J gene, CDR3 protein. Clone size is shown for a subset of rows, as once, few, many or a class of expanded clone.

TRBV30	NA	TRBJ1-4	AWSRTFRKLF
TRBV18	NA	TRBJ1-2	ASSPSSTMGYT
TRBV7-2	NA	TRBJ2-5	ASSLGREVETQY
TRBV13	NA	TRBJ1-2	ASSSGIGYGYT
TRBV2	NA	TRBJ2-1	ASSVTGTSGEQF
TRBV14	NA	TRBJ2-3	ASSHEPRTDTQY
TRBV2	NA	TRBJ1-4	ASKQSYNEKLF
TRBV28	NA	TRBJ2-7	ASRKTSYEQY
TRBV4-3	NA	TRBJ2-6	ASSQALTGLAGEPGANVLT
TRBV6-5	NA	TRBJ1-1	ASSYDGHEAF
TRBV11-2	NA	TRBJ2-3	ASSLGVRDTQY
TRBV7-8	NA	TRBJ2-7	ASSLAKDQD
TRBV6-5	NA	TRBJ1-5	ASSYTTGGDQPQH
TRBV29-1	once	TRBJ1-1	SVDVDNLNTEAF